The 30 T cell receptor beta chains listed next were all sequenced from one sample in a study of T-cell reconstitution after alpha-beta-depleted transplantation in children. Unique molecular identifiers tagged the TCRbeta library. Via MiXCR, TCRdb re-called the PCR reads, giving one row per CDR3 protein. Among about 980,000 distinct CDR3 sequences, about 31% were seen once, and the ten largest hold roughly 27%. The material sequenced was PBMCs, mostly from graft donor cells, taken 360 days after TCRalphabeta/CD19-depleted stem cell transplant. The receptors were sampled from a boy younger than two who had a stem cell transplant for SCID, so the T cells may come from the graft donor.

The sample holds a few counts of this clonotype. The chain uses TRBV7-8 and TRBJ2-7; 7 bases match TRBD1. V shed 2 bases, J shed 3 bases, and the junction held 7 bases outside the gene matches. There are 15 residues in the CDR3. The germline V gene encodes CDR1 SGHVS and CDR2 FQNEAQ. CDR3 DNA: TGTGCCAGCAGCTTAACGACAGGGAAGGGCTACGAGCAGTACTTC. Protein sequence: CASSLTTGKGYEQYF.

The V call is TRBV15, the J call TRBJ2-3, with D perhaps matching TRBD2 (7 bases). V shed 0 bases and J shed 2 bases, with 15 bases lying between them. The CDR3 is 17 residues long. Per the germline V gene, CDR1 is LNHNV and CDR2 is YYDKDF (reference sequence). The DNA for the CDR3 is TGTGCCACCAGCAGAGATCTGGGGGGGGGCGTCACAGATACGCAGTATTTT. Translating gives CATSRDLGGGVTDTQYF.

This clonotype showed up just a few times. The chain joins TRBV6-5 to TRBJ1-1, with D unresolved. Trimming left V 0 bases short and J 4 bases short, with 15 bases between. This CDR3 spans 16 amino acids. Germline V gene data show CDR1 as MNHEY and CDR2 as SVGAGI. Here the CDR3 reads CASSYSSGEVGTEAFF. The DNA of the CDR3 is TGTGCCAGCAGTTACTCGAGCGGCGAGGTCGGCACTGAAGCTTTCTTT.

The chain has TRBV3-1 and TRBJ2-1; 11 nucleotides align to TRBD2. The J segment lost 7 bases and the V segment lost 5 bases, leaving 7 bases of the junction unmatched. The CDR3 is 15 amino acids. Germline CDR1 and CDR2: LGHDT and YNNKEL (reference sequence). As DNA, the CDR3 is TGTGCCAGCAGCAGATCTAGCGGGGGGCGGAATGAGCAGTTCTTC. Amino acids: CASSRSSGGRNEQFF.

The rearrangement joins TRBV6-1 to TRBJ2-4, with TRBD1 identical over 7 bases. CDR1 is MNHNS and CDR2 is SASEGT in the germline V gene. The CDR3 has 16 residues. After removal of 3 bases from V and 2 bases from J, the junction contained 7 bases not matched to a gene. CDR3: CASSERQGLSKNIQYF. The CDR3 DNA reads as TGTGCCAGCAGTGAGAGACAGGGTTTGTCCAAAAACATTCAGTACTTC.

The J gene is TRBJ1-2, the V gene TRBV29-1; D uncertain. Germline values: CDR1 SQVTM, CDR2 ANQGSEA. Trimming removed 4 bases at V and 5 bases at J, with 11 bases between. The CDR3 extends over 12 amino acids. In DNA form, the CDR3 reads TGCAGCGTTGGAGGGTGGGCGTATGGCTACACCTTC. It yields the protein CSVGGWAYGYTF.

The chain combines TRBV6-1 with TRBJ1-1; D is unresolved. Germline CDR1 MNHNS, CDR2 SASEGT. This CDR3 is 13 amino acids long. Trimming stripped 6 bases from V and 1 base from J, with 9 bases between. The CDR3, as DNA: TGTGCCAGCAGCCGCGCGGGGAACACTGAAGCTTTCTTT. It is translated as CASSRAGNTEAFF.

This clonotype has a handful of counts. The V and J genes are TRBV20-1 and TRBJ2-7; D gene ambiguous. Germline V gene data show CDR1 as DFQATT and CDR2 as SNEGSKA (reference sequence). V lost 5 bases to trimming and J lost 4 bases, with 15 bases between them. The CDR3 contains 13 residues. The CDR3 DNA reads TGCAGTGCTCTGCTACAGCGTCGGTACGAGCAGTACTTC. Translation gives CSALLQRRYEQYF.

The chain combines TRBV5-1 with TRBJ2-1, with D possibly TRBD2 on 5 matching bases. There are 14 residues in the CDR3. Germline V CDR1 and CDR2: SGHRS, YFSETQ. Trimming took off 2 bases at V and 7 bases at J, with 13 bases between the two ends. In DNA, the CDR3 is TGCGCCAGCAGCTTAGGGCTCCGAGGGAATGAGCAGTTCTTC. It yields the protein CASSLGLRGNEQFF.

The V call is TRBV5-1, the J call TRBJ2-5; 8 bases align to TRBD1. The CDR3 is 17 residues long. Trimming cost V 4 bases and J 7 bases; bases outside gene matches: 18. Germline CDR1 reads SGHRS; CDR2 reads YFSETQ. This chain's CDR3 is CASSRTEWTGTIGTQYF. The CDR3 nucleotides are TGCGCCAGCAGCCGTACCGAGTGGACAGGGACGATCGGGACCCAGTACTTC. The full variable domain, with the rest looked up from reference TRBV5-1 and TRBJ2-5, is KAGVTQTPRYLIKTRGQQVTLSCSPISGHRSVSWYQQTPGQGLQFLFEYFSETQRNKGNFPGRFSGRQFSNSRSEMNVSTLELGDSALYLCASSRTEWTGTIGTQYFGPGTRLLVL.

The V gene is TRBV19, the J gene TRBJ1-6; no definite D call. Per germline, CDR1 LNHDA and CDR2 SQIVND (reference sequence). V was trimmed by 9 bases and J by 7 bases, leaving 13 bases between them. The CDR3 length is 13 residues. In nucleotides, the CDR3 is TGTGCCAGCTCGGACGGAGCGAATTCACCCCTCCACTTT. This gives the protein CASSDGANSPLHF.

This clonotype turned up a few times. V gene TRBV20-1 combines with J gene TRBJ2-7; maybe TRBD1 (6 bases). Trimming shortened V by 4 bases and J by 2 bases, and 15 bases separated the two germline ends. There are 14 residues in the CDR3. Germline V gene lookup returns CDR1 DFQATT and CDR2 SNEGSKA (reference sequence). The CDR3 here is CSATPDRVAYEQYF. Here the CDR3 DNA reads TGCAGTGCTACCCCGGACAGAGTGGCCTACGAGCAGTACTTC.

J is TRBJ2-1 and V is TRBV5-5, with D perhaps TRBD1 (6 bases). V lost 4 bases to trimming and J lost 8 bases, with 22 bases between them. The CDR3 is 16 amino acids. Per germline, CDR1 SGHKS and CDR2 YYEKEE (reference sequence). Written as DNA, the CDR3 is TGTGCCAGCAGCCAACTCAGGGGAAAGGGTCTCGATGAGCAGTTCTTC. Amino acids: CASSQLRGKGLDEQFF.

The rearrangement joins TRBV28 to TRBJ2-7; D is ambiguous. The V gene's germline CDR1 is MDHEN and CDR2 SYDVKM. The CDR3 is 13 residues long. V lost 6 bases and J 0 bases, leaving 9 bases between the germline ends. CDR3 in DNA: TGTGCCAGCAGCGAACAGAGCTCCTACGAGCAGTACTTC. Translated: CASSEQSSYEQYF. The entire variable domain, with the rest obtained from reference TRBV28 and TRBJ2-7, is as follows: DVKVTQSSRYLVKRTGEKVFLECVQDMDHENMFWYRQDPGLGLRLIYFSYDVKMKEKGDIPEGYSVSREKKERFSLILESASTNQTSMYLCASSEQSSYEQYFGPGTRLTVT.

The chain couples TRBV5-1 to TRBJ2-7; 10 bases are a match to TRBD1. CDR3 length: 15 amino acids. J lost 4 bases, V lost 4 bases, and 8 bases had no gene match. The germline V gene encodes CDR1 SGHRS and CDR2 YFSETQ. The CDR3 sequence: CASSVWTGGWYEQYF. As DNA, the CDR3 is TGCGCCAGCAGCGTTTGGACAGGGGGTTGGTACGAGCAGTACTTC.

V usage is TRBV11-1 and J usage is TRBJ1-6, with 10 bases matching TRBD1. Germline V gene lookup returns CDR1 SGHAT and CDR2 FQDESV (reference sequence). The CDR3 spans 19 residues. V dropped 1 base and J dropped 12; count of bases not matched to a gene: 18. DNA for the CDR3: TGTGCCAGCAGCTTAGTGGGGACAGGGGCCCTACGGAGCGTTTTACCCCTCCACTTT. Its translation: CASSLVGTGALRSVLPLHF.

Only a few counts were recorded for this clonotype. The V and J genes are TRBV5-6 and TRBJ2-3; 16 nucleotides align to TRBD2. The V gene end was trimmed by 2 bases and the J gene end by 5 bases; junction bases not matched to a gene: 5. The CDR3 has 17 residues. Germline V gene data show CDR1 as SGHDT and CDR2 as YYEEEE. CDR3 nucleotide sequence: TGTGCCAGCAGCTTCGGGACTAGCGGGGGGGCCGGAGATACGCAGTATTTT. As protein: CASSFGTSGGAGDTQYF.

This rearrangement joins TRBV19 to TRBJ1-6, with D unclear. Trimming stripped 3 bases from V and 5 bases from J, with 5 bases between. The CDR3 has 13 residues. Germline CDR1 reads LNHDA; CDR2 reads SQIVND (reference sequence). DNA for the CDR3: TGTGCCAGTAGTATGACTGATAATTCACCCCTCCACTTT. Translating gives CASSMTDNSPLHF. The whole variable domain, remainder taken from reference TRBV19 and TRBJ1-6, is DGGITQSPKYLFRKEGQNVTLSCEQNLNHDAMYWYRQDPGQGLRLIYYSQIVNDFQKGDIAEGYSVSREKKESFPLTVTSAQKNPTAFYLCASSMTDNSPLHFGNGTRLTVT.

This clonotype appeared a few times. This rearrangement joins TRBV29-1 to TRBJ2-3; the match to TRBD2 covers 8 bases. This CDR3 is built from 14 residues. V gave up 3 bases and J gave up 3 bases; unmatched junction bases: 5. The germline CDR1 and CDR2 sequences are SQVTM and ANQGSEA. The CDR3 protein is CSVDSGVGTDTQYF. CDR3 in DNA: TGCAGCGTTGATAGCGGGGTCGGGACAGATACGCAGTATTTT.

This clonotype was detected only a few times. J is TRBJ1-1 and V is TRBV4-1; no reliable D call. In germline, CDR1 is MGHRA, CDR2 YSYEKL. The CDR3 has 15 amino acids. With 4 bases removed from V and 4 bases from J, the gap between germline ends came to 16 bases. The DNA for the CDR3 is TGCGCCAGCAGCCTCATAGGTCGGGTGTTCACTGAAGCTTTCTTT. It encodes CASSLIGRVFTEAFF.

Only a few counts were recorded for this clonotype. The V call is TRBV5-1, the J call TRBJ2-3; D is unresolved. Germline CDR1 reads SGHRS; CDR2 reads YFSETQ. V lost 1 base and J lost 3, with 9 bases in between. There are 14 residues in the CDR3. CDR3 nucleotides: TGCGCCAGCAGCTTGCCGGGCCCAACAGATACGCAGTATTTT. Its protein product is CASSLPGPTDTQYF.

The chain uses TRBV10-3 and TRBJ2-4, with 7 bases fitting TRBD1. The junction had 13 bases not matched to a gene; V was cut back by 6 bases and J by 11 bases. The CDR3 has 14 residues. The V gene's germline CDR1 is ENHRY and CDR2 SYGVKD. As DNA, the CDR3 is TGTGCCATCAGCCCTAAAGACAGGGCAGGCGTTCAGTACTTC. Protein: CAISPKDRAGVQYF.

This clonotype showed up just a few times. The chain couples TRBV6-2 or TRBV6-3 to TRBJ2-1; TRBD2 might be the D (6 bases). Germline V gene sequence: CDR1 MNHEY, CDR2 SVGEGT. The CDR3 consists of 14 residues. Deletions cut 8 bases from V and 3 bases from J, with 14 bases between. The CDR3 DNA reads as TGTGCCAGCCGTGGCGGGGTCTTCTACAATGAGCAGTTCTTC. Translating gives CASRGGVFYNEQFF.

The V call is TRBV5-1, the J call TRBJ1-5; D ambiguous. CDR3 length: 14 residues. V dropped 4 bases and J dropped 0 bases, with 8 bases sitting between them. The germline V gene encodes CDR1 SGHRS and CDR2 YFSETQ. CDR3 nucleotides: TGCGCCAGCAGCCTTACATGTAGCAATCAGCCCCAGCATTTT. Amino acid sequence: CASSLTCSNQPQHF.

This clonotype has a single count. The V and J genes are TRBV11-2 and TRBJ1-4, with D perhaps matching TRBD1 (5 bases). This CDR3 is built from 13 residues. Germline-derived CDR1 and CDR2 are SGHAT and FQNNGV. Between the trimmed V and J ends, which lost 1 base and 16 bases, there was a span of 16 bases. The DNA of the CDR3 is TGTGCCAGCAGCTTAGGGGGAGACGGAGGGACGTTTTTT. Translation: CASSLGGDGGTFF.

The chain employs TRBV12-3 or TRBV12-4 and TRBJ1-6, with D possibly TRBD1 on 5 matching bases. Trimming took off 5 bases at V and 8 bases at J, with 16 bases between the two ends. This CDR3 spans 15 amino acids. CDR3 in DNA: TGTGCCAGCAGTCGAGCCGGGACCGTCGATTCACCCCTCCACTTT. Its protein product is CASSRAGTVDSPLHF.

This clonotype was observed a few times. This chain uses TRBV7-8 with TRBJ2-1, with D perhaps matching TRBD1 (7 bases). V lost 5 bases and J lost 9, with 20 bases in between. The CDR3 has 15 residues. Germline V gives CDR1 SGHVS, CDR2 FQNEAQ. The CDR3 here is CASSPRVQGGVEQFF. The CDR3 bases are TGTGCCAGCAGCCCAAGGGTCCAGGGGGGCGTTGAGCAGTTCTTC.

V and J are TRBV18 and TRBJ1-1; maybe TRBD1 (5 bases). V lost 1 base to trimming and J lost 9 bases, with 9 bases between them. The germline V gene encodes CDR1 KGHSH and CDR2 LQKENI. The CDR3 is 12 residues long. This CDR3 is CASSPRGSKAFF. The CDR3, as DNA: TGTGCCAGCTCACCACGGGGCAGCAAAGCTTTCTTT.

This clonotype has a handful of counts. The CDR3 protein is CASTGGSYNEQFF. Written as DNA, the CDR3 is TGTGCCTCTACAGGGGGTTCCTACAATGAGCAGTTCTTC. The V call is TRBV7-9, the J call TRBJ2-1; 8 bases line up with TRBD1. The ends lost 11 bases at V and 1 base at J; junction bases unmatched: 4. This CDR3 has 13 residues. CDR1 SEHNR and CDR2 FQNEAQ come from the germline V gene (reference sequence).

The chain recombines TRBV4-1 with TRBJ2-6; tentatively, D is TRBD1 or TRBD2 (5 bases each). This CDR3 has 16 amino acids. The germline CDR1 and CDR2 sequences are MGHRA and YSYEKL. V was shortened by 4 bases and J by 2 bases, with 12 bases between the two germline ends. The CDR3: CASSPGPSTGANVLTF. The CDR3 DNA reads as TGCGCCAGCAGCCCGGGACCCTCGACTGGGGCCAACGTCCTGACTTTC.